The rows below give T cell receptor beta chains drawn from one sample of a study of T cell responses to AZD1222 COVID-19 vaccine. Here immunoSEQ multiplex PCR was the method, and the copy in TCRdb shows in-frame clones only, minus some. The profile shows about 48,000 clones, 70% to 90% of them singletons. Sequenced here: peripheral blood, sampled 28 days after the second AZD1222 dose. These receptors were taken from an adult who received the AZD1222 COVID-19 vaccine. Both conserved end residues are part of each CDR3. The order of the fields is clone size, J gene, V gene, D gene, CDR3 protein, CDR3 DNA. A D gene is named only where the DNA matches it firmly. Clone sizes are given selectively: once, few, many, or a class where the clone is expanded.

NA,TRBJ2-2,TRBV28,NA,CASSLPAANTGELFF,TGTGCCAGCAGTTTGCCAGCGGCCAACACCGGGGAGCTGTTTTTT
NA,TRBJ1-5,TRBV7-9,TRBD1,CASSPDRGDQPQHF,TGTGCCAGCAGCCCTGACAGGGGGGATCAGCCCCAGCATTTT
NA,TRBJ1-1,TRBV16,NA,CASSPSRGTEAFF,TGTGCCAGCAGCCCTAGCAGGGGTACTGAAGCTTTCTTT
NA,TRBJ1-1,TRBV20-1,NA,CSAYREEAFF,TGCAGTGCTTACAGGGAGGAAGCTTTCTTT
NA,TRBJ1-2,TRBV7-2,NA,CASSRGNLNYGYTF,TGTGCCAGCAGCCGGGGTAACCTTAACTATGGCTACACCTTC
NA,TRBJ2-1,TRBV5-1,TRBD2,CASRASGSRNEQFF,TGCGCCAGCCGGGCTAGCGGGAGTAGGAATGAGCAGTTCTTC
NA,TRBJ2-5,TRBV5-1,TRBD2,CASSLEREALNF,TGCGCCAGCAGCTTGGAACGGGAGGCCCTTAACTTC
NA,TRBJ2-3,TRBV7-2,NA,CASRSRPADTQYF,TGTGCCAGCAGATCTCGACCGGCAGATACGCAGTATTTT
NA,TRBJ2-2,TRBV9,TRBD2,CASSASTPRDFVAGVTGELFF,TGTGCCAGCAGCGCATCCACCCCCCGGGACTTCGTAGCGGGGGTCACCGGGGAGCTGTTTTTT
NA,TRBJ1-1,TRBV5-1,TRBD1,CASSGQEGTEAFF,TGCGCCAGCAGCGGACAGGAGGGCACTGAAGCTTTCTTT
NA,TRBJ2-7,TRBV28,NA,CASNRATDYEQYF,TGTGCCAGCAATAGGGCCACCGACTACGAGCAGTACTTC
NA,TRBJ2-1,TRBV6-5,TRBD2,CASSWTSENNEQFF,TGTGCCAGCAGTTGGACTAGCGAAAACAATGAGCAGTTCTTC
NA,TRBJ2-3,TRBV11-3,NA,CASRGGLGRGTDTQYF,TGTGCCAGCCGAGGGGGGCTAGGGCGGGGGACAGATACGCAGTATTTT
NA,TRBJ2-7,TRBV27,NA,CASSQYPSYEQYF,TGTGCCAGCAGTCAGTACCCCTCCTACGAGCAGTACTTC
once,TRBJ2-1,TRBV24-1,NA,CATSAAMGVNEQFF,TGTGCCACCAGTGCCGCCATGGGGGTGAATGAGCAGTTCTTC
NA,TRBJ1-2,TRBV7-2,NA,CASSPGQTPYGYTF,TGTGCCAGCAGCCCAGGACAGACTCCCTATGGCTACACCTTC
NA,TRBJ2-5,TRBV11-2,NA,CASSPLGGRGDRTGTQYF,TGTGCCAGCAGCCCTCTGGGCGGGAGAGGGGACAGGACGGGGACCCAGTACTTC
NA,TRBJ1-1,TRBV7-8,NA,CASSLEGWVLQNTEAFF,TGTGCCAGCAGCTTAGAAGGTTGGGTACTACAGAACACTGAAGCTTTCTTT
few,TRBJ2-1,TRBV18,TRBD2,CASSPLGEGGNEQFF,TGTGCCAGCTCACCCCTCGGGGAGGGCGGGAATGAGCAGTTCTTC
NA,TRBJ1-5,TRBV5-6,TRBD1,CASRNWTGVIPQHF,TGTGCCAGCAGGAATTGGACAGGGGTTATACCCCAGCATTTT
NA,TRBJ2-2,TRBV29-1,NA,CSVGGVGGELFF,TGCAGCGTTGGGGGGGTCGGCGGGGAGCTGTTTTTT
NA,TRBJ2-7,TRBV10-3,NA,CAISEQYEQYF,TGTGCCATCAGTGAGCAGTACGAGCAGTACTTC
NA,TRBJ2-7,TRBV6-5,TRBD2,CASSYSPSGTNEQYF,TGTGCCAGCAGTTACTCTCCTAGCGGGACCAACGAGCAGTACTTC
once,TRBJ2-4,TRBV2,NA,CASRERLAKNIQYF,TGTGCCAGCAGGGAGCGGTTAGCCAAAAACATTCAGTACTTC
few,TRBJ2-1,TRBV28,TRBD2,CASNPGGKQFF,TGTGCCAGTAACCCGGGGGGGAAGCAGTTCTTC
once,TRBJ2-7,TRBV13,NA,CASSSSMRAEQYF,TGTGCCAGCAGCTCCTCAATGAGGGCCGAGCAGTACTTC
NA,TRBJ1-1,TRBV18,NA,CASSPLVQPNEAFF,TGTGCCAGCTCACCACTCGTACAACCCAATGAAGCTTTCTTT
NA,TRBJ1-2,TRBV5-4,NA,CASSFIGAGYGYTF,TGTGCCAGCAGCTTCATTGGGGCCGGATATGGCTACACCTTC
NA,TRBJ1-2,TRBV11-2,NA,CASSLARANYGYTF,TGTGCCAGCAGCTTAGCCCGAGCTAACTATGGCTACACCTTC
NA,TRBJ1-2,TRBV5-6,TRBD1,CASSFSRDRDYTF,TGTGCCAGCAGCTTTTCCAGGGACAGGGACTACACCTTC
once,TRBJ2-7,TRBV14,NA,CASSLTHVGGEQYF,TGTGCCAGCAGCCTGACGCATGTGGGGGGCGAGCAGTACTTC
NA,TRBJ2-3,TRBV7-9,NA,CASSVSADTDTQYF,TGTGCCAGCAGCGTCAGTGCTGACACAGATACGCAGTATTTT
NA,TRBJ2-3,TRBV18,TRBD2,CASSRGTSGRGSTDTQYF,TGTGCCAGCTCACGTGGGACTAGCGGGAGAGGTAGCACAGATACGCAGTATTTT
NA,TRBJ2-5,TRBV4-2,NA,CASSQGAGEGWETQYF,TGTGCCAGCAGCCAAGGCGCAGGGGAGGGTTGGGAGACCCAGTACTTC
NA,TRBJ2-1,TRBV28,TRBD2,CASRTSGRVSEQFF,TGTGCCAGCAGGACTAGCGGGAGGGTTAGTGAGCAGTTCTTC
NA,TRBJ1-5,TRBV5-8,NA,CASSQPYNQPQHF,TGTGCCAGCAGCCAGCCGTACAATCAGCCCCAGCATTTT
NA,TRBJ2-1,TRBV11-3,TRBD2,CASSPGLAGGYEQFF,TGTGCCAGCAGCCCTGGCCTAGCGGGAGGGTATGAGCAGTTCTTC
NA,TRBJ1-4,TRBV5-5,TRBD1,CASKGQPATNEKLFF,TGTGCCAGCAAGGGACAGCCTGCAACTAATGAAAAACTGTTTTTT
NA,TRBJ2-1,TRBV29-1,NA,CSVSSGENEQFF,TGCAGCGTTTCTTCAGGGGAGAATGAGCAGTTCTTC
NA,TRBJ2-7,TRBV27,NA,CASSFKRSYEQYF,TGTGCCAGCAGTTTTAAGAGGTCCTACGAGCAGTACTTC
NA,TRBJ2-4,TRBV19,TRBD2,CASRVAGVGEKNIQYF,TGTGCCAGTAGGGTAGCGGGAGTGGGGGAAAAAAACATTCAGTACTTC
NA,TRBJ1-5,TRBV7-9,TRBD1,CASSRQGDQPQHF,TGTGCCAGCAGCCGACAGGGGGATCAGCCCCAGCATTTT
NA,TRBJ2-2,TRBV6-5,NA,CASRPPGDATGELFF,TGTGCCAGCAGGCCCCCCGGGGATGCCACCGGGGAGCTGTTTTTT
NA,TRBJ2-3,TRBV18,NA,CASSAAGHTTDTQYF,TGTGCCAGCTCAGCGGCGGGCCACACCACAGATACGCAGTATTTT
NA,TRBJ2-7,TRBV5-1,NA,CASSLADLSEQYF,TGCGCCAGCAGCTTGGCCGACCTATCCGAGCAGTACTTC
once,TRBJ1-2,TRBV28,TRBD1,CASIPSGGYGYTF,TGTGCCAGCATCCCGTCAGGGGGCTATGGCTACACCTTC
NA,TRBJ2-2,TRBV7-9,NA,CASSLAANTGELFF,TGTGCCAGCAGCTTAGCGGCGAACACCGGGGAGCTGTTTTTT
NA,TRBJ2-4,TRBV7-9,NA,CASSLAPGLAKNIQYF,TGTGCCAGCAGCTTAGCGCCGGGACTAGCCAAAAACATTCAGTACTTC
NA,TRBJ2-1,TRBV7-7,NA,CASSSVYAGAINEQFF,TGTGCCAGCAGCTCCGTCTATGCGGGGGCTATCAATGAGCAGTTCTTC
NA,TRBJ2-3,TRBV11-3,NA,CASSLVRGSTDTQYF,TGTGCCAGCAGCTTAGTCCGCGGTAGCACAGATACGCAGTATTTT
NA,TRBJ1-4,TRBV11-2,NA,CASSSYMEEKLFF,TGTGCCAGCAGCTCTTACATGGAGGAAAAACTGTTTTTT
NA,TRBJ2-1,TRBV3-1/TRBV3-2,NA,CASSPRDFLDSLQFF,TGTGCCAGCAGCCCGCGGGACTTTCTCGACTCTCTGCAGTTCTTC
NA,TRBJ1-5,TRBV19,NA,CASNPADNQPQHF,TGTGCCAGTAATCCGGCAGACAATCAGCCCCAGCATTTT
NA,TRBJ2-7,TRBV7-2,NA,CASSLVQWEQYF,TGTGCCAGCAGCTTAGTACAGTGGGAGCAGTACTTC
NA,TRBJ2-5,TRBV6-5,NA,CASSYSPGLQETQYF,TGTGCCAGCAGTTACTCGCCCGGGCTCCAAGAGACCCAGTACTTC
NA,TRBJ1-2,TRBV10-2,NA,CATLEATAAYGYTF,TGCGCCACTCTCGAAGCCACAGCGGCCTATGGCTACACCTTC
NA,TRBJ1-5,TRBV30,NA,CAWSVGGGVLPQHF,TGTGCCTGGAGTGTAGGAGGGGGGGTTCTGCCCCAGCATTTT